These T cell receptor beta chains were read from a single sample in a study of CD8+CD57+ T cells in acquired aplastic anemia. Using its own MiXCR run on the reads, TCRdb lists one record per CDR3 protein. The sample yields about 200,000 distinct CDR3 sequences, 40% to 60% seen once. Sequences were obtained from sorted CD4+, CD8+, or CD8+CD57+ T cells (not recorded which) from PBMCs. The receptors stem from a human donor with aplastic anemia. Each CDR3 is given with its conserved first and last residue. A D gene is named only where the DNA matches it firmly. Where a row states a size, it is once, few, many or the class of an expanded clone; other rows omit it.

v_gene	abundance	d_gene	j_gene	CDR3nt	CDR3aa
TRBV15	many	TRBD1	TRBJ1-1	TGTGCCACCAGCAGAGGAGGGACAGAAAGTGAAGCTTTCTTT	CATSRGGTESEAFF
TRBV27	NA	NA	TRBJ1-5	TGTGCCAGCAGTTTAACGGGGGGAGCCCAGCATTTT	CASSLTGGAQHF
TRBV12-3/TRBV12-4	many	NA	TRBJ1-5	TGTGCCAGCAGCCCTCAGGAGGCGGGCAATCAGCCCCAGCATTTT	CASSPQEAGNQPQHF
TRBV7-9	NA	NA	TRBJ1-6	TGTGCCAGCAGCTTGGGGCGGCAAGGCCACTTT	CASSLGRQGHF
TRBV3-1	NA	NA	TRBJ2-1	TGTGCCAGCAGCCTTACGGGACAAAGTACCGTCGCGCAGTTCTTC	CASSLTGQSTVAQFF
TRBV7-9	many	NA	TRBJ2-5	TGTGCCAGCAGCAAGAGGAGGCCGGGGGCCGGGCAAGAGACCCAGTACTTC	CASSKRRPGAGQETQYF
TRBV19	NA	NA	TRBJ2-7	TGTGCCAGTAGTCAACAGGGGGGGGGCGTGCGGGACGAGCAGTACTTC	CASSQQGGGVRDEQYF
TRBV19	many	NA	TRBJ1-2	TGTGCCAGTAGTATATTAACTCGTGGGGGCTATGGCTACACCTTC	CASSILTRGGYGYTF
TRBV5-5	many	NA	TRBJ1-2	TGTGCCAGCAGCTTCGATTTCGGGGAAGGCTATGGCTACACCTTC	CASSFDFGEGYGYTF
TRBV2	NA	TRBD1	TRBJ2-4	TGTGCCAGCAGCTTCGGGACAGGGATATTAGCCAAAAACATTCAGTACTTC	CASSFGTGILAKNIQYF
TRBV24-1	NA	TRBD2	TRBJ2-1	TGTGCCACCAGTGATGTGGGACTAGCGGGGGGGAATGAGCAGTTCTTC	CATSDVGLAGGNEQFF
TRBV20-1	NA	TRBD1	TRBJ1-1	TGCAGTGCCACCTGGGACAGACTAGTAAACGGACCGAACACTGAAGCTTTCTTT	CSATWDRLVNGPNTEAFF
TRBV5-1	many	TRBD1	TRBJ1-2	TGCGCCAGCAGCTTACAGGGGGAGACTAACTATGGCTACACCTTC	CASSLQGETNYGYTF
TRBV12-3/TRBV12-4	few	TRBD1	TRBJ1-5	TGTGCCAGCAGCCGGGCTAGAGGACAGGGGGATAATCAGCCCCAGCATTTT	CASSRARGQGDNQPQHF
TRBV19	NA	TRBD1	TRBJ1-6	TGTGCCAGTACCCTCTCACAGGGGTCACTTTCACCCCTCCACTTT	CASTLSQGSLSPLHF
TRBV5-1	many	NA	TRBJ2-1	TGCGCCAGCCGCCAGGGCACGGGTTTCGGAAGCTCCTACAATGAGCAGTTCTTC	CASRQGTGFGSSYNEQFF
TRBV20-1	many	NA	TRBJ2-5	TGCAGTGCTAGAGAAGTGCCTCAGACCCAGTACTTC	CSAREVPQTQYF
TRBV11-2	NA	NA	TRBJ1-2	TGTGTCATTAGCAAAACAATCGGGGGTAACTATGGCTACACCTTC	CVISKTIGGNYGYTF
TRBV20-1	many	NA	TRBJ2-7	TGCAGTGCTAGGGCGGGACAGTACTCCTACGAGCAGTACTTC	CSARAGQYSYEQYF